These T cell receptor beta chains were read from a single sample in a study of CD8 T cells in Susac syndrome. TCRdb reprocessed the immunoSEQ multiplex PCR reads with MiXCR, giving one entry per CDR3 protein. In the table there are about 22,000 distinct CDR3 sequences, 85% to 95% of which are singletons. Sequences were obtained from CD8+ T cells from PBMCs. Receptor source: a human donor in good health. CDR3s include the opening cysteine and the closing phenylalanine or tryptophan. D genes are given only for firm matches. Not all rows give a size; the values are once, few, many and, for expanded clones, a class.

size: NA; length: 13; D: NA; V: TRBV27; J: TRBJ1-2; DNA: TGTGCCAGCAGTTCGTCTGGGGTCTATGGCTACACCTTC; CDR3: CASSSSGVYGYTF
size: NA; length: 14; D: NA; V: TRBV4-1; J: TRBJ1-2; DNA: TGCGCCAGCAGCCCAAACCAGGAAAACTATGGCTACACCTTC; CDR3: CASSPNQENYGYTF
size: few; length: 12; D: NA; V: TRBV20-1; J: TRBJ1-5; DNA: TGCAGTGCGGCCCCGGCGGGTCAGCCCCAGCATTTT; CDR3: CSAAPAGQPQHF
size: NA; length: 17; D: NA; V: TRBV27; J: TRBJ2-6; DNA: TGTGCCAGCAGTTTATTGGAACCGGGGATTGGGGCCAACGTCCTGACTTTC; CDR3: CASSLLEPGIGANVLTF
size: NA; length: 14; D: NA; V: TRBV29-1; J: TRBJ1-2; DNA: TGCAGCGTTGAAAGTGGGACGGCGGTCCATGGCTACACCTTC; CDR3: CSVESGTAVHGYTF
size: NA; length: 16; D: NA; V: TRBV4-1; J: TRBJ2-1; DNA: TGCGCCAGCAGCCAACATCCACAGGAATATTACAATGAGCAGTTCTTC; CDR3: CASSQHPQEYYNEQFF
size: once; length: 13; D: NA; V: TRBV12-3/TRBV12-4; J: TRBJ2-2; DNA: TGTGCCAGCTCCCAGGGGCCGAGCGGGGAGCTGTTTTTT; CDR3: CASSQGPSGELFF
size: NA; length: 16; D: NA; V: TRBV20-1; J: TRBJ1-2; DNA: TGCAGTGCTAGAGATCAATTGAGCCTCGCTAACTATGGCTACACCTTC; CDR3: CSARDQLSLANYGYTF
size: NA; length: 14; D: NA; V: TRBV27; J: TRBJ1-1; DNA: TGTGCCAGCAGACGAGGGGGAGGGAACACTGAAGCTTTCTTT; CDR3: CASRRGGGNTEAFF
size: NA; length: 13; D: TRBD1; V: TRBV5-1; J: TRBJ1-2; DNA: TGCGCCAGCAGCCGGGACAGGAACTATGGCTACACCTTC; CDR3: CASSRDRNYGYTF
size: once; length: 13; D: NA; V: TRBV29-1; J: TRBJ2-7; DNA: TGCAGCGGGTTGACAGGATTGACCTACGAGCAGTACTTC; CDR3: CSGLTGLTYEQYF
size: NA; length: 14; D: NA; V: TRBV20-1; J: TRBJ2-7; DNA: TGCAGTGCTAGAGTAAAGGGTCACTCCTACGAGCAGTACTTC; CDR3: CSARVKGHSYEQYF
size: NA; length: 13; D: TRBD1; V: TRBV7-9; J: TRBJ1-2; DNA: TGTGCCAGCCCGGGACAGGCTAACTATGGCTACACCTTC; CDR3: CASPGQANYGYTF
size: NA; length: 12; D: NA; V: TRBV6-5; J: TRBJ2-3; DNA: TGTGCCAGCAGTTACTCGGCGGGAACGCAGTATTTT; CDR3: CASSYSAGTQYF
size: NA; length: 14; D: TRBD1; V: TRBV5-4; J: TRBJ1-4; DNA: TGTGCCAGCAGCTCAACAGGGGGGCGTGAAAAACTGTTTTTT; CDR3: CASSSTGGREKLFF
size: NA; length: 12; D: NA; V: TRBV18; J: TRBJ2-2; DNA: TGTGCCAGCTCACCAGAGAGCGGGGAGCTGTTTTTT; CDR3: CASSPESGELFF
size: NA; length: 14; D: NA; V: TRBV27; J: TRBJ2-5; DNA: TGTGCCAGCAGTCCATGGGGACCACACGAGACCCAGTACTTC; CDR3: CASSPWGPHETQYF
size: NA; length: 14; D: NA; V: TRBV7-2; J: TRBJ2-7; DNA: TGTGCCAGCAGCGCACGCCAGTCGAGCTACGAGCAGTACTTC; CDR3: CASSARQSSYEQYF
size: NA; length: 15; D: TRBD1; V: TRBV5-4; J: TRBJ2-1; DNA: TGTGCCAGCAGTCTAGACAGGGCCCCTCACAATGAGCAGTTCTTC; CDR3: CASSLDRAPHNEQFF
size: NA; length: 17; D: TRBD2; V: TRBV27; J: TRBJ2-1; DNA: TGTGCCAGCAGTTATTTAGCGGGGGGGCGAGAATACAATGAGCAGTTCTTC; CDR3: CASSYLAGGREYNEQFF
size: NA; length: 12; D: NA; V: TRBV20-1; J: TRBJ1-1; DNA: TGCAGTGCTAGTATAGCGAACACTGAAGCTTTCTTT; CDR3: CSASIANTEAFF
size: NA; length: 13; D: TRBD2; V: TRBV20-1; J: TRBJ2-1; DNA: TGCAGTGCCCGACTAGCTATCTACAATGAGCAGTTCTTC; CDR3: CSARLAIYNEQFF
size: NA; length: 16; D: NA; V: TRBV7-2; J: TRBJ2-1; DNA: TGTGCCAGCAGCTTCAGTTCCAGGCTCGTCTACAATGAGCAGTTCTTC; CDR3: CASSFSSRLVYNEQFF
size: NA; length: 14; D: TRBD1; V: TRBV9; J: TRBJ1-1; DNA: TGTGCCAGCAGCACAGGACAGGGAGGTACTGAAGCTTTCTTT; CDR3: CASSTGQGGTEAFF
size: NA; length: 15; D: NA; V: TRBV24-1; J: TRBJ2-1; DNA: TGTGCCACCAGTAGTAACAGGGGGGGTTACAATGAGCAGTTCTTC; CDR3: CATSSNRGGYNEQFF
size: NA; length: 17; D: NA; V: TRBV15; J: TRBJ2-5; DNA: TGTGCCACCAGCAGACCCCGGACAGTTGGCCCCCAAGAGACCCAGTACTTC; CDR3: CATSRPRTVGPQETQYF
size: NA; length: 16; D: TRBD2; V: TRBV27; J: TRBJ2-7; DNA: TGTGCCAGCAGTCCGCAGGGACTAGCGGGGTACTACGAGCAGTACTTC; CDR3: CASSPQGLAGYYEQYF
size: NA; length: 15; D: TRBD1; V: TRBV12-5; J: TRBJ1-1; DNA: TGTGCTAGTGGTTTGGTCCTACAGGGGGGCACTGAAGCTTTCTTT; CDR3: CASGLVLQGGTEAFF
size: once; length: 14; D: NA; V: TRBV7-9; J: TRBJ1-2; DNA: TGTGCCAGCCTTCCTCCCCTCGGGAACTATGGCTACACCTTC; CDR3: CASLPPLGNYGYTF
size: NA; length: 14; D: NA; V: TRBV7-7; J: TRBJ2-3; DNA: TGTGCTAGCAGCTTAAACGACGTCGACGATACGCAGTATTTT; CDR3: CASSLNDVDDTQYF
size: NA; length: 13; D: NA; V: TRBV27; J: TRBJ1-5; DNA: TGTGCCAGCGGACATTATAGCAATCAGCCCCAGCATTTT; CDR3: CASGHYSNQPQHF
size: NA; length: 15; D: TRBD1; V: TRBV19; J: TRBJ1-6; DNA: TGTGCCAGTAGTATCCCCGGGACAGATAATTCACCCCTCCACTTT; CDR3: CASSIPGTDNSPLHF
size: once; length: 14; D: NA; V: TRBV6-2/TRBV6-3; J: TRBJ1-1; DNA: TGTGCCAGCACCAGACTTCGGACGAAGAGTGAAGCTTTCTTT; CDR3: CASTRLRTKSEAFF
size: NA; length: 13; D: TRBD1; V: TRBV10-3; J: TRBJ2-5; DNA: TGTGCCATCAGAGGACAGGGGAGCGAGACCCAGTACTTC; CDR3: CAIRGQGSETQYF
size: once; length: 15; D: TRBD2; V: TRBV4-1; J: TRBJ2-1; DNA: TGCGCCAGCAGCCAAGTTAGCGGGGCATACAATGAGCAGTTCTTC; CDR3: CASSQVSGAYNEQFF
size: NA; length: 12; D: NA; V: TRBV2; J: TRBJ2-7; DNA: TGTGCCAGCAGTCTAACGGGGTACGAGCAGTACTTC; CDR3: CASSLTGYEQYF
size: NA; length: 14; D: NA; V: TRBV7-2; J: TRBJ2-2; DNA: TGTGCCAGCAGCCAGGCACTAATCACCGGGGAGCTGTTTTTT; CDR3: CASSQALITGELFF
size: once; length: 15; D: NA; V: TRBV7-2; J: TRBJ2-3; DNA: TGTGCCAGCAGCCCGGTGAGCAGGGCAAGAGATACGCAGTATTTT; CDR3: CASSPVSRARDTQYF
size: NA; length: 16; D: TRBD2; V: TRBV14; J: TRBJ2-1; DNA: TGTGCCAGCAGCTTAGCAGCGGGGAGCTCCTACAATGAGCAGTTCTTC; CDR3: CASSLAAGSSYNEQFF
size: NA; length: 17; D: NA; V: TRBV12-3/TRBV12-4; J: TRBJ1-5; DNA: TGTGCCAGCAGTTCACTTATACAGGGAGAAGGGCGTCAGCCCCAGCATTTT; CDR3: CASSSLIQGEGRQPQHF
size: NA; length: 13; D: NA; V: TRBV27; J: TRBJ2-7; DNA: TGTGCCAGCAGTTTAGGGGCCGACTACGAGCAGTACTTC; CDR3: CASSLGADYEQYF
size: NA; length: 16; D: NA; V: TRBV6-6; J: TRBJ2-1; DNA: TGTGCCAGCAGTGCCAAAACAGGGAGAAGAGCCGATGAGCAGTTCTTC; CDR3: CASSAKTGRRADEQFF
size: NA; length: 15; D: NA; V: TRBV5-1; J: TRBJ2-5; DNA: TGCGCCAGCAGCACGCTGGGGTCCTACCAAGAGACCCAGTACTTC; CDR3: CASSTLGSYQETQYF
size: NA; length: 11; D: NA; V: TRBV2; J: TRBJ2-3; DNA: TGTGCCACCCCATGGGCAGATACGCAGTATTTT; CDR3: CATPWADTQYF
size: NA; length: 14; D: NA; V: TRBV25-1; J: TRBJ1-1; DNA: TGTGCCAGCAGTGAATCTCCAGGAGGGCCTGAAGCTTTCTTT; CDR3: CASSESPGGPEAFF
size: NA; length: 14; D: NA; V: TRBV4-3; J: TRBJ1-1; DNA: TGCGCCAGCAGCCAAGAACGAGGTTCCGGAGAAGCTTTCTTT; CDR3: CASSQERGSGEAFF
size: NA; length: 15; D: TRBD2; V: TRBV4-3; J: TRBJ2-1; DNA: TGCGCCAGCAGCCAGGGACTAGCGGGGTACAATGAGCAGTTCTTC; CDR3: CASSQGLAGYNEQFF
size: NA; length: 16; D: TRBD2; V: TRBV12-3/TRBV12-4; J: TRBJ2-3; DNA: TGTGCCAGCAGCCCCAGACTAGCGTGGGAGACAGATACGCAGTATTTT; CDR3: CASSPRLAWETDTQYF
size: NA; length: 16; D: TRBD2; V: TRBV6-1; J: TRBJ2-5; DNA: TGTGCCAGCAACTGGCCCGGCTCGGGGGGGGAAGAGACCCAGTACTTC; CDR3: CASNWPGSGGEETQYF
size: NA; length: 15; D: NA; V: TRBV6-5; J: TRBJ2-1; DNA: TGTGCCAGCAGTACAGACCTGAGCTCCTACAATGAGCAGTTCTTC; CDR3: CASSTDLSSYNEQFF
size: NA; length: 15; D: NA; V: TRBV19; J: TRBJ2-1; DNA: TGTGCCAGTAGTCCCCGGGACCATCACGACGATGAGCAGTTCTTC; CDR3: CASSPRDHHDDEQFF
size: NA; length: 15; D: TRBD2; V: TRBV5-1; J: TRBJ2-1; DNA: TGCGCCAGCAGCTTGGTGGTGGGGACTAGCTATGAGCAGTTCTTC; CDR3: CASSLVVGTSYEQFF